This TCR beta chain was found in a study of control samples from healthy donors and cancer patients. Germline-derived CDR1 and CDR2 are ENHRY and SYGVKD. The CDR3 contains 15 residues. V shed 5 bases and J shed 5 bases, with 18 bases lying between them. Here immunoSEQ multiplex PCR was the method, and the copy in TCRdb shows in-frame clones only, minus some. The repertoire consists of 90,000 to 100,000 clones, with 70% to 80% occurring once and the leading ten covering about 10%. The receptor was isolated from a woman in her thirties in good health. Sequencing used blood. The chain combines TRBV10-3 with TRBJ2-5; tentative D call: TRBD2 (6 bases). CDR3 sequence: CAISPGDSVGETQYF. The CDR3 nucleotides read TGTGCCATCAGTCCCGGGGACTCCGTTGGGGAGACCCAGTACTTC.